This T cell receptor beta chain appears in the sequencing data of a study of T-cell memory formation after mild COVID-19. Trimming left V 1 base short and J 4 bases short, with 12 bases between. CDR1 and CDR2 from the germline V gene are SGHDT and YYEEEE. The CDR3 totals 15 residues. This clonotype was recorded a few times. TCRdb recomputed calls from the 5' RACE reads with MiXCR, one row per CDR3 protein. This sample yields hundreds of thousands of distinct CDR3 sequences, of which around a quarter are seen a single time; about 12% belongs to the top ten. Material: PBMCs or a T cell subset sorted from them (not recorded which). The chain has TRBV5-6 and TRBJ1-5; maybe TRBD1 (6 bases). The source of this sequence is an adult woman who had mild COVID-19 (a few samples of this study predate the infection). Cell type and time point are not known. The CDR3, as DNA: TGTGCCAGCAGCTTGTTTACCACAGGGAATCAGCCCCAGCATTTT. It translates to CASSLFTTGNQPQHF.